The 32 T cell receptor beta chains listed next were all sequenced from one sample in a study of identical twins. TCRdb called the 5' RACE reads again in MiXCR, with one record for every CDR3 protein. The sample shows fewer than 250,000 distinct CDR3 sequences, around a tenth of them seen only once. Material for sequencing was memory (CD45RO+) T cells sorted from blood. The receptors stem from a woman younger than 35 in good health.

This clonotype was counted a few times. The chain employs TRBV6-4 and TRBJ2-3; D is uncertain. The CDR3 sequence is 14 residues long. The V end lost 7 bases, the J end lost 0 bases, and 11 bases lay between the germline ends. The V gene's germline CDR1 is MRHNA and CDR2 SNTAGT. The CDR3 is CASKMAFSTDTQYF. CDR3 bases: TGTGCCAGCAAAATGGCGTTCAGCACAGATACGCAGTATTTT.

This clonotype was seen repeatedly, ten times or more. The rearrangement uses TRBV27 and TRBJ2-6; D is unresolved. CDR1 and CDR2 from the germline V gene are MNHEY and SMNVEV (reference sequence). The CDR3 is 16 residues long. Trimming took off 0 bases at V and 3 bases at J, with 9 bases between the two ends. CDR3 protein: CASSLSPGFGANVLTF. CDR3 nucleotide sequence: TGTGCCAGCAGTTTATCGCCCGGGTTTGGGGCCAACGTCCTGACTTTC.

The sample holds a few counts of this clonotype. The chain couples TRBV4-3 to TRBJ2-2, with D maybe TRBD1 (6 bases). This CDR3 contains 17 residues. Looked up from germline, CDR1 is LGHNA and CDR2 is YSLEER. V was trimmed by 0 bases and J by 10 bases, leaving 21 bases between them. The CDR3 spells CASSQELGAGSPLELFF. CDR3 bases: TGCGCCAGCAGCCAAGAGTTGGGGGCAGGTTCACCTTTGGAGCTGTTTTTT.

This clonotype was counted only a few times. This rearrangement joins TRBV20-1 to TRBJ2-2; D gene ambiguous. The CDR3 sequence is 13 residues long. The germline gives CDR1 DFQATT, CDR2 SNEGSKA (reference sequence). V was clipped by 2 bases and J by 7 bases, with 11 bases between them. CDR3 DNA: TGCAGTGCTAGATCCGGTTCCGGCGGGGAGCTGTTTTTT. It specifies CSARSGSGGELFF.

The rearrangement links TRBV7-8 to TRBJ1-2; D gene ambiguous. The CDR3 length is 14 residues. Between the trimmed V and J ends, which lost 1 base and 5 bases, there was a span of 11 bases. The germline V gene has CDR1 SGHVS and CDR2 FQNEAQ. The CDR3 is CASSLDSLFYGYTF. DNA for the CDR3: TGTGCCAGCAGCTTAGACAGCCTCTTTTATGGCTACACCTTC.

This clonotype has at least ten counts. The rearrangement links TRBV5-1 to TRBJ2-2; 7 nucleotides line up with TRBD1. Germline V CDR1 and CDR2: SGHRS, YFSETQ. V gave up 3 bases and J gave up 7 bases; unmatched junction bases: 6. The CDR3 loop spans 14 amino acids. DNA of the CDR3: TGCGCCAGCAGCTGGGGACAGCCTAACGGGGAGCTGTTTTTT. Amino acids: CASSWGQPNGELFF.

The chain recombines TRBV5-1 with TRBJ2-5, with 7 bases lining up with TRBD1. The CDR3 loop spans 15 amino acids. V lost 4 bases, J lost 2 bases, and 8 bases stayed unmatched. Per germline, CDR1 SGHRS and CDR2 YFSETQ. DNA for the CDR3: TGCGCCAGCAGCATGGCGGAGACAGGGCAAGAGACCCAGTACTTC. Its protein is CASSMAETGQETQYF.

The chain has TRBV20-1 and TRBJ2-2; 7 nucleotides line up with TRBD1. The junction had 12 bases not matched to a gene; V was cut back by 6 bases and J by 5 bases. The CDR3 has 15 residues. The V gene's germline CDR1 is DFQATT and CDR2 SNEGSKA (reference sequence). The CDR3 nucleotides read TGCAGTGCCACAGAAGGGGGCGCAGGGACCGGGGAGCTGTTTTTT. The encoded protein is CSATEGGAGTGELFF.

Here the CDR3 reads CASSLEAGEQYF. The DNA for the CDR3 is TGTGCCAGCAGTTTAGAAGCAGGGGAGCAGTACTTC. This sequence joins TRBV12-3 or TRBV12-4 and TRBJ2-7; TRBD1 is a possible D gene (5 bases). V was trimmed by 1 base and J by 7 bases, leaving 8 bases between them. The CDR3 consists of 12 residues.

The V call is TRBV6-5, the J call TRBJ1-2; D might be TRBD1 (5 bases). In germline, CDR1 is MNHEY, CDR2 SVGAGI. V dropped 1 base and J dropped 3 bases, with 15 bases sitting between them. The CDR3 length is 16 residues. CDR3 loop: CASSYFTGRAYYGYTF. CDR3 in DNA: TGTGCCAGCAGTTACTTCACGGGCAGGGCGTACTATGGCTACACCTTC.

This clonotype was observed a few times. The chain uses TRBV2 and TRBJ1-4; D gene uncertain. Between the trimmed V and J ends, which lost 4 bases and 3 bases, there was a span of 6 bases. CDR3 length: 13 residues. CDR1 and CDR2 from the germline V gene are SNHLY and FYNNEI. CDR3 bases: TGTGCCAGCAGTGGAACAGCTAATGAAAAACTGTTTTTT. The encoded protein is CASSGTANEKLFF.

This clonotype was counted between two and nine times. This rearrangement joins TRBV20-1 to TRBJ1-2, with 7 bases that match TRBD1. This CDR3 comprises 13 residues. J gave up 0 bases and V 8 bases, and 6 bases lay outside the gene matches. Germline CDR1 and CDR2: DFQATT and SNEGSKA (reference sequence). The CDR3 sequence is CSPWTGSNYGYTF. The CDR3 DNA reads as TGCAGTCCCTGGACAGGCTCTAACTATGGCTACACCTTC.

At least ten counts were recorded for this clonotype. The rearrangement links TRBV10-2 to TRBJ2-1; the D is unclear. Germline V lookup: CDR1 WSHSY, CDR2 SAAADI. The V end lost 3 bases, the J end lost 1 base, and 4 bases lay between the germline ends. The CDR3 extends over 13 amino acids. CDR3 sequence reads: CASSEGSYNEQFF. The CDR3 nucleotides read TGCGCCAGCAGTGAAGGGTCCTACAATGAGCAGTTCTTC.

The chain is built from TRBV6-1 and TRBJ1-2; 11 bases are shared with TRBD1. Germline CDR1 reads MNHNS; CDR2 reads SASEGT. The CDR3 length is 14 residues. With 10 bases clipped from V and 4 bases from J, the junction kept 8 bases outside the gene matches. The CDR3: CATRDRGASYGYTF. The CDR3 nucleotides are TGTGCCACCAGGGACAGGGGGGCTTCCTATGGCTACACCTTC.

A few counts support this clonotype. The DNA for the CDR3 is TGTGCCACCTCGGGTGGCAACACTGAAGCTTTCTTT. Translating it yields CATSGGNTEAFF. The chain is built from TRBV6-5 and TRBJ1-1, with no clear D. Germline-derived CDR1 and CDR2 are MNHEY and SVGAGI. V was shortened by 10 bases and J by 2 bases, with 11 bases between the two germline ends. The CDR3 sequence is 12 residues long.

This clonotype was found a few times. The chain combines TRBV5-6 with TRBJ2-5; 9 bases fit TRBD1. CDR1 SGHDT and CDR2 YYEEEE come from the germline V gene. CDR3 length equals 15 residues. Losses at the gene ends were 6 bases for V and 5 bases for J; bases not matched to a gene: 11. The CDR3 region is CASTLKTGGVETQYF. CDR3 in DNA: TGTGCCAGCACCCTTAAGACAGGGGGAGTGGAGACCCAGTACTTC.

This clonotype was seen more than once but under ten times. V and J are TRBV19 and TRBJ2-5; D remains ambiguous. The V end lost 4 bases, the J end lost 5 bases, and 11 bases lay between the germline ends. CDR1 LNHDA and CDR2 SQIVND come from the germline V gene (reference sequence). The CDR3 covers 13 residues. The CDR3 DNA sequence: TGTGCCAGTAGTAAGCTGCTGGGGGAGACCCAGTACTTC. This gives the protein CASSKLLGETQYF.

The table lists this clonotype with a few counts. J is TRBJ2-7 and V is TRBV20-1; TRBD2 aligns across 12 bases. With V trimmed by 6 bases and J by 2 bases, 5 bases remained unmatched. CDR1 DFQATT and CDR2 SNEGSKA come from the germline V gene (reference sequence). The CDR3 runs to 14 residues. CDR3 in amino acids: CSAGLAGPPYEQYF. For the CDR3, the DNA is TGCAGTGCCGGACTAGCGGGGCCCCCCTACGAGCAGTACTTC.

This clonotype occurred many times. The gene calls are TRBV7-9 and TRBJ2-7; D gene unclear. Per germline, CDR1 SEHNR and CDR2 FQNEAQ (reference sequence). The CDR3 consists of 11 residues. V was cut by 4 bases and J by 1 base, with 2 bases left in between. The CDR3 region is CASSWSYEQYF. CDR3 nucleotide sequence: TGTGCCAGCAGCTGGTCCTACGAGCAGTACTTC.

This clonotype was recorded a few times. V gene TRBV6-5 combines with J gene TRBJ2-1, with D perhaps TRBD1 or TRBD2 (6 bases each). V was shortened by 4 bases and J by 12 bases, with 19 bases between the two germline ends. CDR3 length: 14 residues. From germline, CDR1 is MNHEY and CDR2 SVGAGI. CDR3 DNA: TGTGCCAGCAGTTTTAAGGGGGGAGTCGGGGGGCAGTTCTTC. Its protein is CASSFKGGVGGQFF.

This clonotype was observed a handful of times. This sequence joins TRBV7-9 and TRBJ2-7, with 7 nucleotides matching TRBD1. This CDR3 contains 14 residues. After removal of 6 bases from V and 2 bases from J, the junction contained 7 bases not matched to a gene. Germline lookup yields CDR1 SEHNR and CDR2 FQNEAQ (reference sequence). The CDR3 DNA reads TGTGCCAGCAGGGGTTGGGACAGCCCCTACGAGCAGTACTTC. This sequence encodes CASRGWDSPYEQYF.

This clonotype was observed at least ten times. The chain carries TRBV7-9 and TRBJ2-3; 15 nucleotides match TRBD2. Germline loops: CDR1 SEHNR, CDR2 FQNEAQ (reference sequence). The J segment lost 5 bases and the V segment lost 3 bases, leaving 6 bases of the junction unmatched. This CDR3 region has 17 residues. This CDR3 is CASSLGTSGGPGDTQYF. CDR3 sequence (DNA): TGTGCCAGCAGCTTGGGGACTAGCGGGGGGCCTGGAGATACGCAGTATTTT. The variable domain in full, completed from reference TRBV7-9 and TRBJ2-3, reads DTGVSQNPRHKITKRGQNVTFRCDPISEHNRLYWYRQTLGQGPEFLTYFQNEAQLEKSRLLSDRFSAERPKGSFSTLEIQRTEQGDSAMYLCASSLGTSGGPGDTQYFGPGTRLTVL.

This clonotype was observed a handful of times. This chain links TRBV6-5 with TRBJ2-7; TRBD1 might be the D (6 bases). Deletions cut 4 bases from V and 3 bases from J, with 13 bases between. CDR1 is MNHEY, CDR2 SVGAGI, per germline. This CDR3 contains 14 residues. The CDR3 spells CASSLRTAYYEQYF. Written as DNA, the CDR3 is TGTGCCAGCAGTTTGCGGACAGCCTACTACGAGCAGTACTTC.

This clonotype was picked up many times. The gene calls are TRBV20-1 and TRBJ2-2, with 8 bases lining up with TRBD1. V shed 5 bases and J 5 bases; nucleotides not matched to a gene: 7. The CDR3 totals 14 residues. The germline V gene encodes CDR1 DFQATT and CDR2 SNEGSKA (reference sequence). The CDR3 loop is CSARGQGATGELFF. In DNA form, the CDR3 reads TGCAGTGCTCGAGGTCAGGGGGCAACCGGGGAGCTGTTTTTT.

This clonotype was seen repeatedly, ten times or more. The chain has TRBV5-6 and TRBJ1-5; no firm D call. Germline lookup yields CDR1 SGHDT and CDR2 YYEEEE. Between the trimmed V and J ends, which lost 3 bases and 0 bases, there was a span of 10 bases. The CDR3 consists of 15 residues. As DNA, the CDR3 is TGTGCCAGCAGCTCCAAGTTGAATAGCAATCAGCCCCAGCATTTT. Protein: CASSSKLNSNQPQHF.

This clonotype was detected only a few times. V is TRBV19 and J is TRBJ2-4; D is perhaps TRBD1 or TRBD2 (5 bases each). V was clipped by 3 bases and J by 5 bases, with 17 bases between them. The CDR3 sequence is 16 residues long. Germline V lookup: CDR1 LNHDA, CDR2 SQIVND (reference sequence). This chain's CDR3 is CASSIYLILGENIQYF. Written as DNA, the CDR3 is TGTGCCAGTAGTATTTATCTGATCCTGGGGGAAAACATTCAGTACTTC.

This clonotype was detected only a few times. The chain combines TRBV7-6 with TRBJ2-3; 8 bases line up with TRBD1. Germline-derived CDR1 and CDR2 are SGHVS and FNYEAQ. This CDR3 has 12 amino acids. Trimming removed 7 bases from V and 5 bases from J; junction bases left unmatched: 2. CDR3 nucleotides: TGTGCCAGCAACGACAGGGGAGATACGCAGTATTTT. Its translation: CASNDRGDTQYF.

This clonotype occurred a few times. The V gene is TRBV6-4, the J gene TRBJ2-1; TRBD2 aligns across 9 bases. The CDR3 contains 16 residues. V shed 0 bases and J 4 bases; nucleotides not matched to a gene: 4. The V gene's germline CDR1 is MRHNA and CDR2 SNTAGT. Here the CDR3 reads CASSDSAGGPYNEQFF. Written as DNA, the CDR3 is TGTGCCAGCAGTGACTCTGCGGGAGGGCCTTACAATGAGCAGTTCTTC.

The sample holds a few counts of this clonotype. The chain joins TRBV6-2 or TRBV6-3 to TRBJ2-2; D ambiguous. Germline lookup yields CDR1 MNHEY and CDR2 SVGEGT. The CDR3 sequence is 13 residues long. Trimming stripped 6 bases from V and 3 bases from J, with 8 bases between. The CDR3 sequence: CASRNYDTGELFF. For the CDR3, the DNA is TGTGCCAGCAGAAACTATGACACCGGGGAGCTGTTTTTT.

The sample holds a few counts of this clonotype. The V call is TRBV20-1, the J call TRBJ2-1; D might be TRBD2 (5 bases). Trimming pared 3 bases from V and 5 bases from J, leaving 8 bases between. The CDR3 covers 12 residues. The germline gives CDR1 DFQATT, CDR2 SNEGSKA (reference sequence). CDR3 region: CSARYGNNEQFF. The CDR3 DNA follows: TGCAGTGCTAGGTACGGGAACAATGAGCAGTTCTTC.

Only a few counts were recorded for this clonotype. The rearrangement uses TRBV5-1 and TRBJ2-2, with a possible D match to TRBD1 (6 bases). Germline assignment: CDR1 SGHRS and CDR2 YFSETQ. The CDR3 runs 17 residues. V lost 4 bases and J lost 1, with 17 bases in between. Here the CDR3 reads CASSEQGVGRNTGELFF. CDR3 bases: TGCGCCAGCAGCGAACAGGGAGTGGGAAGGAACACCGGGGAGCTGTTTTTT.

This clonotype occurred a few times. The chain has TRBV20-1 and TRBJ1-4; 8 bases line up with TRBD1. The CDR3 is 14 amino acids. After removal of 3 bases from V and 7 bases from J, the junction contained 7 bases not matched to a gene. Germline loops: CDR1 DFQATT, CDR2 SNEGSKA (reference sequence). The CDR3 sequence: CSARAGTGGEKLFF. CDR3 sequence (DNA): TGCAGTGCTAGGGCCGGGACAGGAGGTGAAAAACTGTTTTTT.